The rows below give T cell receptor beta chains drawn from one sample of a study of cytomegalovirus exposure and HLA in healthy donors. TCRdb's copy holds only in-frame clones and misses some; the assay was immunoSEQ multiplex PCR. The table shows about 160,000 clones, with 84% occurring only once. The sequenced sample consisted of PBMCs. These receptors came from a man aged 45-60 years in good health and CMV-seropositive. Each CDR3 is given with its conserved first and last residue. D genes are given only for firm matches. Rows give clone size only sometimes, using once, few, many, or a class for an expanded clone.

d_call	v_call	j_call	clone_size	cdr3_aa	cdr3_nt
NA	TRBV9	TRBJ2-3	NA	CASTKAQGADTQYF	TGTGCCAGCACCAAGGCCCAGGGCGCAGATACGCAGTATTTT
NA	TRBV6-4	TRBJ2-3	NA	CASSVVETDTQYF	TGTGCCAGCAGTGTAGTAGAAACAGATACGCAGTATTTT
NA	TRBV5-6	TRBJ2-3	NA	CASSRQGSTDTQYF	TGTGCCAGCAGCAGGCAGGGTAGCACAGATACGCAGTATTTT
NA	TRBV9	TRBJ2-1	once	CASSPLRGSYNEQFF	TGTGCCAGCAGCCCGCTCAGGGGAAGCTACAATGAGCAGTTCTTC
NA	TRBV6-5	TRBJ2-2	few	CASSYLRGGRTGELFF	TGTGCCAGCAGTTACCTGAGGGGGGGCCGTACCGGGGAGCTGTTTTTT
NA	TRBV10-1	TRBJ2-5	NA	CASSESFGSLNF	TGCGCCAGCAGTGAGTCCTTTGGGAGCTTGAACTTC
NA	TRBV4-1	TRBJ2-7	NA	CASSQGTGKTYEQYF	TGCGCCAGCAGCCAAGGAACCGGGAAGACCTACGAGCAGTACTTC
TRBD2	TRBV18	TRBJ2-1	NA	CASSPQRGGSYNEQFF	TGTGCCAGCTCACCCCAGCGGGGGGGTTCCTACAATGAGCAGTTCTTC
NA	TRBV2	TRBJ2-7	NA	CASSEGGWGAYEQYF	TGTGCCAGCAGTGAAGGGGGCTGGGGTGCTTACGAGCAGTACTTC
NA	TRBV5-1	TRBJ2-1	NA	CASSLGGPSYNEQFF	TGCGCCAGCAGCTTAGGCGGGCCCTCCTACAATGAGCAGTTCTTC
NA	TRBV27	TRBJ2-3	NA	CASRLVGQGSATDTQYF	TGTGCCAGCAGACTGGTTGGCCAGGGGTCCGCCACAGATACGCAGTATTTT
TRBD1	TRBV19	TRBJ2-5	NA	CASRGFGEQETQYF	TGTGCCAGCAGGGGGTTTGGGGAGCAAGAGACCCAGTACTTC
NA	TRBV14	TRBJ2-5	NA	CASSQAADQYF	TGTGCCAGCAGCCAAGCGGCGGACCAGTACTTC
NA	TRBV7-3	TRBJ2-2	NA	CASSSGGNANTGELFF	TGTGCCAGCAGCTCCGGAGGGAACGCGAACACCGGGGAGCTGTTTTTT
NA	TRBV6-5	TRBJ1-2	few	CASSPRGDGYTF	TGTGCCAGCAGTCCCCGGGGGGATGGCTACACCTTC
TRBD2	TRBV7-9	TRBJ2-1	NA	CSSSLVGTNRRNEQFF	TGTTCCAGCAGCTTAGTGGGGACTAATAGACGGAATGAGCAGTTCTTC
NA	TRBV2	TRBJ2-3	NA	CASSSTDTQYF	TGTGCCAGCAGCTCCACAGATACGCAGTATTTT
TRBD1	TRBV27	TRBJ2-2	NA	CASRGHRGQGTGELFF	TGTGCCAGCAGGGGACACAGGGGGCAGGGCACCGGGGAGCTGTTTTTT
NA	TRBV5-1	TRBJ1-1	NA	CASSLWAGADTEAFF	TGCGCCAGCAGCTTGTGGGCAGGGGCGGATACTGAAGCTTTCTTT
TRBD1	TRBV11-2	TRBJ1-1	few	CASRTNRGRNTEAFF	TGTGCCAGCAGAACGAACAGGGGGCGAAACACTGAAGCTTTCTTT
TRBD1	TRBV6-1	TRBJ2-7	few	CASGPGGVGEQYF	TGTGCCAGCGGGCCAGGGGGTGTGGGCGAGCAGTACTTC
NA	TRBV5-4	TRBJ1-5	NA	CASSLKGDSNQPQHF	TGTGCCAGCAGCTTGAAAGGGGATAGCAATCAGCCCCAGCATTTT
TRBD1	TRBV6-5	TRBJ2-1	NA	CASRSTGSSYNEQFF	TGTGCCAGCAGGTCGACAGGGAGTTCCTACAATGAGCAGTTCTTC
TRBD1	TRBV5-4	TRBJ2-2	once	CASSSGQGSGELFF	TGTGCCAGCAGCTCAGGACAGGGCAGTGGGGAGCTGTTTTTT
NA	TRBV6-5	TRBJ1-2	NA	CASSAGPLGYGYTF	TGTGCCAGCAGTGCGGGACCCCTGGGCTATGGCTACACCTTC
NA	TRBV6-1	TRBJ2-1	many	CASSEVGRYNEQFF	TGTGCCAGCAGTGAAGTGGGCCGTTACAATGAGCAGTTCTTC
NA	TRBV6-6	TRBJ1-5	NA	CASSKGRGDQPQHF	TGTGCCAGCAGTAAGGGGAGGGGGGATCAGCCCCAGCATTTT
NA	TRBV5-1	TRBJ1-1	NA	CASSLAARNTEAFF	TGCGCCAGCAGCTTGGCCGCTAGGAACACTGAAGCTTTCTTT
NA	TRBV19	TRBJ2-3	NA	CASSIGAQGMDTQYF	TGTGCCAGTAGTATAGGGGCACAGGGCATGGATACGCAGTATTTT
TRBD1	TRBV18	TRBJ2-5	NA	CASSPGQGKETQYF	TGTGCCAGCTCACCCGGACAGGGGAAAGAGACCCAGTACTTC
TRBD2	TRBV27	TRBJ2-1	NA	CASSLPGTSGRGSPSFF	TGTGCCAGCAGTTTACCGGGGACTAGCGGGAGGGGGTCCCCGTCGTTCTTC
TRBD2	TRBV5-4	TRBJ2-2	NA	CASSLALLAGTNTGELFF	TGTGCCAGCAGCTTGGCGTTACTAGCGGGAACGAACACCGGGGAGCTGTTTTTT
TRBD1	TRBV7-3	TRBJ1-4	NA	CAGGGQGHEKLFF	TGTGCCGGCGGGGGACAGGGCCATGAAAAACTGTTTTTT
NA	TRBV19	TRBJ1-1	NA	CASIPGEYTEAFF	TGTGCCAGTATCCCTGGAGAGTACACTGAAGCTTTCTTT
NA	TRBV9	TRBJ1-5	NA	CASSVQFKQAYSNQPQHF	TGTGCCAGCAGCGTACAATTTAAACAGGCATATAGCAATCAGCCCCAGCATTTT
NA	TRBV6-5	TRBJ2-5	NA	CASSYPDIWGKETQYF	TGTGCCAGCAGTTACCCCGACATTTGGGGCAAGGAGACCCAGTACTTC
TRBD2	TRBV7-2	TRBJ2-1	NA	CASSPLAGSQGEQFF	TGTGCCAGCAGCCCACTAGCGGGGTCACAGGGTGAGCAGTTCTTC
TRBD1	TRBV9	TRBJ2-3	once	CASSARDRGGTDTQYF	TGTGCCAGCAGCGCCAGGGACAGGGGAGGGACAGATACGCAGTATTTT
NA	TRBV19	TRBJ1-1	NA	CASSIQGRDEAFF	TGTGCCAGTAGTATACAGGGTAGGGATGAAGCTTTCTTT
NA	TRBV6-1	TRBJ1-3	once	CASSEILGISGNTIYF	TGTGCCAGCAGTGAGATTCTAGGAATTTCCGGAAACACCATATATTTT
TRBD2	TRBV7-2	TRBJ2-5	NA	CASSLGTSGTQYF	TGTGCCAGCAGCTTAGGGACTAGCGGGACCCAGTACTTC
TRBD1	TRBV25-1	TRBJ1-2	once	CASRASTGNYGYTF	TGTGCCAGCAGAGCTTCGACAGGGAACTATGGCTACACCTTC
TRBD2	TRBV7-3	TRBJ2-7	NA	CASSLTSGGGLEQYF	TGTGCCAGCAGCTTGACTAGCGGGGGAGGTCTCGAGCAGTACTTC
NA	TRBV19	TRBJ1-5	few	CASSIGHYSNQPQHF	TGTGCCAGTAGTATAGGTCACTATAGCAATCAGCCCCAGCATTTT
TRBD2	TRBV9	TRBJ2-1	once	CASSVSGETYNEQFF	TGTGCCAGCAGCGTGAGCGGGGAGACCTACAATGAGCAGTTCTTC
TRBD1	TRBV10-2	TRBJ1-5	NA	CASSSGGSQPQHF	TGCGCCAGCAGTTCAGGGGGCAGCCAGCCCCAGCATTTT
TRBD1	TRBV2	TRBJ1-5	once	CASNPTGGSNQPQHF	TGTGCCAGCAATCCAACAGGGGGTAGCAATCAGCCCCAGCATTTT
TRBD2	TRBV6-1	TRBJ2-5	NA	CASSDMNGRAGQETQYF	TGTGCCAGCAGTGACATGAACGGGAGAGCGGGACAAGAGACCCAGTACTTC
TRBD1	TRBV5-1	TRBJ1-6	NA	CASSLAGTGPPLHF	TGCGCCAGCAGCTTGGCGGGGACAGGTCCACCCCTCCACTTT
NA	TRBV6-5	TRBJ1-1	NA	CASSWTANTEAFF	TGTGCCAGCAGCTGGACAGCGAACACTGAAGCTTTCTTT
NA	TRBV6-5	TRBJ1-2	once	CASSYRGGEIGYGYTF	TGTGCCAGCAGTTACCGAGGCGGGGAGATTGGCTATGGCTACACCTTC
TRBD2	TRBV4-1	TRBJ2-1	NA	CASSPVLMVGGIHEQFF	TGCGCCAGCAGCCCCGTTTTGATGGTGGGGGGGATACATGAGCAGTTCTTC
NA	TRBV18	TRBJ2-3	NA	CASSSSTDTQYF	TGTGCCAGCTCAAGTAGTACAGATACGCAGTATTTT
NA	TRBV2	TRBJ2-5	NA	CASEEAEETQYF	TGTGCCAGCGAGGAGGCTGAGGAGACCCAGTACTTC
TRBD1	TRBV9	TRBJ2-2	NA	CASSVGRTGVNTGELFF	TGTGCCAGCAGCGTAGGGAGGACAGGCGTGAACACCGGGGAGCTGTTTTTT
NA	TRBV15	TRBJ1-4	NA	CATASGGSREKLFF	TGTGCCACCGCATCTGGGGGGTCGCGGGAAAAACTGTTTTTT
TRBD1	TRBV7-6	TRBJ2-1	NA	CASSFSQGTGEQFF	TGTGCCAGCAGCTTCTCACAGGGGACCGGTGAGCAGTTCTTC